These 30 T cell receptor beta chains were all obtained from the same sample, sequenced in a study of T cell responses to AZD1222 COVID-19 vaccine. Sequencing used immunoSEQ multiplex PCR; TCRdb keeps in-frame clones, though not all of them. Among 55,000 to 80,000 clones listed, roughly 84% were seen once. Sequencing used peripheral blood, obtained on day 0 of AZD1222 vaccination. These receptors were collected from an adult in good health.

This chain joins TRBV6-5 and TRBJ1-1; the D is unclear. The germline CDR1 and CDR2 sequences are MNHEY and SVGAGI. CDR3 size: 13 residues. The ends were cut back, 6 bases at V and 4 bases at J, with 12 bases in the middle. This chain's CDR3 is CASRRAGLTEAFF. The CDR3 DNA reads as TGTGCCAGCAGGAGGGCGGGTCTCACTGAAGCTTTCTTT.

The CDR3 DNA sequence: TGTGCCAGCAGCCCGCCCGGATCACTTGACTATGGCTACACCTTC. It translates to CASSPPGSLDYGYTF. The chain carries TRBV28 and TRBJ1-2; D gene uncertain. Trimming shortened V by 6 bases and J by 3 bases, and 17 bases separated the two germline ends. CDR1 and CDR2 from the germline V gene are MDHEN and SYDVKM. The CDR3 has 15 amino acids.

This chain links TRBV5-1 with TRBJ1-1, with D unclear. In germline, CDR1 is SGHRS, CDR2 YFSETQ. The V and J ends lost 4 bases and 1 base respectively, with 5 bases between them. There are 12 residues in the CDR3. DNA for the CDR3: TGCGCCAGCAGCCCCGGGAACACTGAAGCTTTCTTT. Translating it yields CASSPGNTEAFF.

The chain employs TRBV4-2 and TRBJ2-7, with 7 bases matching TRBD1. The length of the CDR3 is 17 residues. V dropped 0 bases and J dropped 3; count of bases not matched to a gene: 11. Germline V lookup: CDR1 LGHNA, CDR2 YNFKEQ. Here the CDR3 reads CASSQEWGTAGVYEQYF. Here the CDR3 DNA reads TGTGCCAGCAGCCAAGAATGGGGGACAGCCGGAGTCTACGAGCAGTACTTC.

This sequence joins TRBV7-3 and TRBJ1-1; 9 bases line up with TRBD1. Germline V gene lookup returns CDR1 SGHTA and CDR2 FQGTGA. The CDR3 contains 15 residues. Unmatched junction bases numbered 7, after V lost 7 bases and J lost 1 base. The CDR3 reads CASTGTGLENTEAFF. The CDR3 DNA reads as TGTGCCAGCACCGGGACAGGGCTTGAGAACACTGAAGCTTTCTTT.

The chain employs TRBV18 and TRBJ1-2; no clear D. Germline CDR1 reads KGHSH; CDR2 reads LQKENI. The ends were cut back, 3 bases at V and 4 bases at J, with 18 bases in the middle. This CDR3 has 16 residues. The CDR3 sequence: CASSPGGPGSSYGYTF. DNA of the CDR3: TGTGCCAGCTCACCTGGTGGACCGGGGTCGTCCTATGGCTACACCTTC.

The chain links TRBV7-3 to TRBJ1-3, with TRBD1 as a possible D gene (5 bases). Per the germline V gene, CDR1 is SGHTA and CDR2 is FQGTGA. The CDR3 loop spans 17 amino acids. Between the trimmed V and J ends, which lost 1 base and 4 bases, there was a span of 17 bases. The CDR3 sequence: CASSLKAAGQDGNTIYF. As DNA, the CDR3 is TGTGCCAGCAGCTTAAAAGCGGCGGGGCAGGACGGAAACACCATATATTTT.

For the CDR3, the DNA is TGCGCCAGCAGCTTGGAAGGGGACAGGGGTAGGGGTTACACCTTC. Protein product: CASSLEGDRGRGYTF. The rearrangement links TRBV5-1 to TRBJ1-2; 10 bases agree with TRBD1. Unmatched junction bases numbered 10, after V lost 0 bases and J lost 11 bases. This CDR3 spans 15 amino acids. Germline V gene data show CDR1 as SGHRS and CDR2 as YFSETQ.

The V and J genes are TRBV12-5 and TRBJ2-2; TRBD2 agrees at 11 bases. Germline V CDR1 and CDR2: LGHNT, FRNRAP. After removal of 3 bases from V and 1 base from J, the junction contained 7 bases not matched to a gene. The CDR3 covers 18 residues. The CDR3 bases are TGTGCTAGTGGTTTTAGCCAAGGACTAGCGGGGAACACCGGGGAGCTGTTTTTT. Translated, it gives CASGFSQGLAGNTGELFF.

This clone was detected only a few times. This rearrangement joins TRBV28 to TRBJ2-1; TRBD2 matches 11 bases. Germline V lookup: CDR1 MDHEN, CDR2 SYDVKM. V trimming: 3 bases; J trimming: 10 bases; junction bases outside the gene matches: 11. The CDR3 covers 16 residues. The CDR3 nucleotides are TGTGCCAGCAGTTTCCAACCGGGACTAGCGGCTGAGGAGCAGTTCTTC. Translation gives CASSFQPGLAAEEQFF. Complete variable domain (other parts from reference TRBV28 and TRBJ2-1): DVKVTQSSRYLVKRTGEKVFLECVQDMDHENMFWYRQDPGLGLRLIYFSYDVKMKEKGDIPEGYSVSREKKERFSLILESASTNQTSMYLCASSFQPGLAAEEQFFGPGTRLTVL.

This chain connects TRBV5-5 to TRBJ1-2, with D possibly matching TRBD1 (6 bases). This CDR3 comprises 15 residues. Trimming removed 6 bases at V and 9 bases at J, with 24 bases between. Germline CDR1 reads SGHKS; CDR2 reads YYEKEE (reference sequence). DNA for the CDR3: TGTGCCAGCACCCCACAAGGGGGGGGTTTTTCTAGCTACACCTTC. Its protein product is CASTPQGGGFSSYTF.

The V and J genes are TRBV7-9 and TRBJ1-1; TRBD1 aligns across 7 bases. Germline V CDR1 and CDR2: SEHNR, FQNEAQ (reference sequence). The length of the CDR3 is 12 residues. The junction had 5 bases not matched to a gene; V was cut back by 2 bases and J by 11 bases. This CDR3 is CASSLQGQTAFF. CDR3 sequence (DNA): TGTGCCAGCAGCTTACAGGGACAGACGGCTTTCTTT.

This clone has only one observation. V is TRBV3-1 (or the pseudogene TRBV3-2) and J is TRBJ2-7; TRBD2 matches at 8 bases. This CDR3 is 15 amino acids long. From germline, CDR1 is LGHDT and CDR2 YNNKEL (reference sequence). V gave up 2 bases and J gave up 5 bases; unmatched junction bases: 8. The DNA of the CDR3 is TGTGCCAGCAGCCAAAACGGGGGGGGCGGAAACGAGCAGTACTTC. Encoded protein: CASSQNGGGGNEQYF.

This rearrangement joins TRBV10-1 to TRBJ2-3; D may correspond to TRBD1 or TRBD2 (7 bases each). The CDR3 spans 18 residues. CDR1 is WNHNN, CDR2 SYGVQD, per germline (reference sequence). Trimming took off 0 bases at V and 0 bases at J, with 16 bases between the two ends. The CDR3 loop reads CASSESVGGGLSTDTQYF. DNA of the CDR3: TGCGCCAGCAGTGAGTCTGTGGGAGGGGGCCTGAGCACAGATACGCAGTATTTT.

The chain employs TRBV13 and TRBJ2-5, with TRBD2 as a possible D gene (5 bases). The V gene's germline CDR1 is PRHDT and CDR2 FYEKMQ (reference sequence). Trimming removed 5 bases at V and 2 bases at J, with 12 bases between. The CDR3 spans 14 residues. This chain's CDR3 is CASSEGLGQETQYF. In nucleotides, the CDR3 is TGTGCCAGCAGCGAGGGCCTAGGGCAAGAGACCCAGTACTTC.

The V gene is TRBV6-5, the J gene TRBJ1-5, with D uncertain. The V gene lost 2 bases and the J gene lost 5 bases, with 7 bases spanning the gap. Per germline, CDR1 MNHEY and CDR2 SVGAGI. The CDR3 runs 13 residues. DNA for the CDR3: TGTGCCAGCAGTTACACCGACGATCAGCCCCAGCATTTT. Amino acid sequence: CASSYTDDQPQHF.

CDR3 protein: CASSTSGTQYF. The CDR3 DNA sequence: TGTGCCAGTAGTACCTCCGGTACGCAGTATTTT. The chain combines TRBV19 with TRBJ2-3; D is unresolved. V was pared by 4 bases and J by 8 bases, with 7 bases between. The CDR3 is 11 residues long. Germline V gene data show CDR1 as LNHDA and CDR2 as SQIVND (reference sequence).

The V and J genes are TRBV6-5 and TRBJ1-4, with TRBD1 identical over 9 bases. The germline V gene encodes CDR1 MNHEY and CDR2 SVGAGI. Trimming at V came to 2 bases and at J to 6 bases, leaving 4 bases not matched to a gene. This CDR3 contains 15 residues. The chain's CDR3 is CASSYIQGADEKLFF. DNA of the CDR3: TGTGCCAGCAGTTACATACAGGGGGCAGATGAAAAACTGTTTTTT.

This clone came up a few times. This chain links TRBV5-1 with TRBJ1-2; D uncertain. Germline-derived CDR1 and CDR2 are SGHRS and YFSETQ. V was pared by 0 bases and J by 2 bases, with 11 bases between. The CDR3 runs to 15 residues. The CDR3 loop is CASSLEVGSNYGYTF. The CDR3 coding sequence is TGCGCCAGCAGCTTGGAGGTAGGGTCGAACTATGGCTACACCTTC.

The V call is TRBV29-1, the J call TRBJ1-2, with D uncertain. V was clipped by 6 bases and J by 8 bases, with 10 bases between them. The germline CDR1 and CDR2 sequences are SQVTM and ANQGSEA. The CDR3 length is 10 residues. This CDR3 is CSVGHGGYTF. The CDR3 DNA follows: TGCAGCGTGGGCCACGGCGGCTACACCTTC.

This chain joins TRBV10-3 and TRBJ2-1, with D perhaps TRBD2 (6 bases). Trimming removed 0 bases at V and 8 bases at J, with 14 bases between. Germline V gives CDR1 ENHRY, CDR2 SYGVKD. This CDR3 contains 15 residues. The CDR3 region is CAISESYLATHEQFF. For the CDR3, the DNA is TGTGCCATCAGTGAGTCGTATCTAGCGACCCATGAGCAGTTCTTC.

The genes are TRBV28 and TRBJ1-4, with D perhaps TRBD1 (5 bases). The length of the CDR3 is 13 residues. Germline values: CDR1 MDHEN, CDR2 SYDVKM. The V and J ends lost 7 bases and 10 bases respectively, with 16 bases between them. In DNA form, the CDR3 reads TGTGCCAGCATCTCTGTGGGGCGCGGAAAACTGTTTTTT. Its protein product is CASISVGRGKLFF.

This clone was found once. The gene calls are TRBV5-4 and TRBJ1-4, with D tentatively TRBD1 (5 bases). There are 16 residues in the CDR3. Germline CDR1 SGHNT, CDR2 YYREEE (reference sequence). V lost 1 base and J lost 0, with 10 bases in between. The CDR3 region has the DNA TGTGCCAGCAGCTTGATCCGGGGGGCAACTAATGAAAAACTGTTTTTT. It codes for CASSLIRGATNEKLFF. Full variable domain (remainder filled in from reference TRBV5-4 and TRBJ1-4): ETGVTQSPTHLIKTRGQQVTLRCSSQSGHNTVSWYQQALGQGPQFIFQYYREEENGRGNFPPRFSGLQFPNYSSELNVNALELDDSALYLCASSLIRGATNEKLFFGSGTQLSVL.

J is TRBJ1-5 and V is TRBV7-2; no clear D gene. Germline CDR1 SGHTA, CDR2 FQGNSA. CDR3 length equals 15 residues. V was cut by 5 bases and J by 1 base, with 12 bases left in between. The CDR3 DNA reads as TGTGCCAGCAGCCCATGGACGGTCAGCAATCAGCCCCAGCATTTT. Its translation: CASSPWTVSNQPQHF.

CDR3 residues: CASSLVETEAFF. In nucleotides, the CDR3 is TGTGCCAGCAGCTTAGTTGAGACTGAAGCTTTCTTT. The gene calls are TRBV11-2 and TRBJ1-1; the D is unclear. V shed 1 base and J shed 5 bases, with 5 bases lying between them. The CDR3 is made up of 12 amino acids. Looked up from germline, CDR1 is SGHAT and CDR2 is FQNNGV. Based on the CDR3 plus reference TRBV11-2 and TRBJ1-1, the full variable domain is EAGVAQSPRYKIIEKRQSVAFWCNPISGHATLYWYQQILGQGPKLLIQFQNNGVVDDSQLPKDRFSAERLKGVDSTLKIQPAKLEDSAVYLCASSLVETEAFFGQGTRLTVV.

The V and J genes are TRBV10-1 and TRBJ2-1, with 11 bases fitting TRBD2. The CDR3 extends over 16 amino acids. V was clipped by 4 bases and J by 4 bases; unmatched bases: 6. Germline V gene data show CDR1 as WNHNN and CDR2 as SYGVQD (reference sequence). The CDR3 DNA reads TGCGCCAGCAGTGGATCTAGCGGGGGGCGATACAATGAGCAGTTCTTC. Encoded protein: CASSGSSGGRYNEQFF.

The V call is TRBV28, the J call TRBJ1-3; D gene uncertain. The V end was cut by 7 bases, the J end by 7 bases, with 20 bases between. CDR1 MDHEN and CDR2 SYDVKM come from the germline V gene. The CDR3 covers 15 residues. The DNA for the CDR3 is TGTGCCAGCACTCTGGGTGGGGTTATTAGTAACACCATATATTTT. As protein: CASTLGGVISNTIYF.

CDR3 coding DNA: TGTGCCAGCAGTGGCTATTCCCCTAGCGGGGGTGGGACCCAGTACTTC. Protein: CASSGYSPSGGGTQYF. The V gene is TRBV6-1, the J gene TRBJ2-5; 10 bases match TRBD2. CDR3 length equals 16 residues. Trimming cost V 4 bases and J 7 bases; bases outside gene matches: 12. CDR1 is MNHNS, CDR2 SASEGT, per germline.

The V call is TRBV6-5, the J call TRBJ1-2, with TRBD1 matching 9 bases. This CDR3 has 13 residues. The V gene end was trimmed by 0 bases and the J gene end by 13 bases; junction bases not matched to a gene: 6. CDR1 and CDR2 from the germline V gene are MNHEY and SVGAGI. The CDR3 loop is CASSYSRDRDATF. As DNA, the CDR3 is TGTGCCAGCAGTTACTCCCGGGACAGGGATGCCACCTTC.

The gene calls are TRBV24-1 and TRBJ1-6; D uncertain. Deletions cut 3 bases from V and 4 bases from J, with 6 bases between. Germline CDR1 is KGHDR and CDR2 is SFDVKD. CDR3 length equals 14 residues. CDR3 DNA: TGTGCCACCAGTGATGGCCAGTATAATTCACCCCTCCACTTT. As protein: CATSDGQYNSPLHF.